These T cell receptor beta chains were read from a single sample in a study of T cells in Graves' hyperthyroidism and ophthalmopathy. MiXCR, applied by TCRdb to the multiplex PCR reads, yields one record per CDR3 protein. The sample records hundreds of thousands of distinct CDR3 sequences, 14% being singletons. Material for sequencing was blood. Receptor source: a woman in her 50s with Graves' ophthalmopathy. The CDR3 runs from the conserved cysteine through the conserved F or W. The D gene is left open where the match is weak. Only some rows state a clone size, as once, few, many or a class for expanded clones.

D	V	J	size	CDR3	DNA
.	TRBV19	TRBJ2-5	few	CASSIAGVVTETQYF	TGTGCCAGTAGTATAGCCGGGGTGGTGACAGAGACCCAGTACTTC
TRBD1	TRBV7-9	TRBJ1-1	.	CASSDTNIRGDRVNTEAFF	TGTGCCAGCAGCGATACAAATATAAGGGGGGACAGGGTGAACACTGAAGCTTTCTTT
TRBD2	TRBV29-1	TRBJ2-1	.	CSVEGTSGRRDGQFF	TGCAGCGTTGAAGGGACTAGCGGGAGACGGGATGGGCAGTTCTTC
TRBD1	TRBV14	TRBJ2-1	few	CASSPQGASSYNEQFF	TGTGCCAGCAGCCCCCAGGGGGCCAGCTCCTACAATGAGCAGTTCTTC
.	TRBV3-2	TRBJ2-1	many	CASSQDGGRDWYNEQFF	TGTGCCAGCAGCCAAGATGGTGGGCGGGACTGGTACAATGAGCAGTTCTTC
TRBD1	TRBV19	TRBJ1-5	.	CASSIGVRQGFQPQHF	TGTGCCAGTAGTATAGGAGTCCGACAGGGTTTTCAGCCCCAGCATTTT
.	TRBV6-2/TRBV6-3	TRBJ1-1	many	CASSYSLGDSRRVKAFF	TGTGCCAGCAGTTACTCTTTAGGTGACAGCAGAAGAGTAAAAGCTTTCTTT
TRBD2	TRBV27	TRBJ2-5	few	CASSVIAGGEDQYF	TGTGCCAGCAGTGTCATAGCGGGAGGCGAGGACCAGTACTTC
TRBD1	TRBV20-1	TRBJ1-4	few	CSALSGTGNEKLFF	TGCAGTGCTTTATCCGGGACAGGAAATGAAAAACTGTTTTTT
.	TRBV7-9	TRBJ2-1	few	CASSQYPGRTVPTFNEQFF	TGTGCCAGCAGCCAATACCCGGGGCGGACAGTCCCGACTTTCAATGAGCAGTTCTTC
TRBD1	TRBV27	TRBJ1-5	many	CASRERTQYRGNQPQHF	TGTGCCAGCAGAGAGCGAACCCAATACAGGGGAAATCAGCCCCAGCATTTT
TRBD2	TRBV10-3	TRBJ2-2	few	CAITLEGTGTSGRLNTGELFF	TGTGCCATCACCCTAGAGGGGACCGGGACTAGCGGGAGGCTAAACACCGGGGAGCTGTTTTTT
TRBD1	TRBV28	TRBJ2-2	few	CASRTTGTGWTGELFF	TGTGCCAGCAGAACGACCGGGACAGGGTGGACCGGGGAGCTGTTTTTT
TRBD2	TRBV20-1	TRBJ2-3	many	CSASTSGVGTDTQYF	TGCAGTGCTAGTACTAGCGGGGTCGGCACAGATACGCAGTATTTT
TRBD1	TRBV15	TRBJ1-5	.	CATSPDRVSNQPQHF	TGTGCCACCAGCCCCGACAGGGTTAGTAATCAGCCCCAGCATTTT
TRBD2	TRBV7-9	TRBJ2-3	.	CASSPRTSGSVAQYF	TGTGCCAGCAGCCCACGGACTAGCGGGAGCGTGGCGCAGTATTTT
.	TRBV28	TRBJ2-3	many	CASSPLTSFTQYF	TGTGCCAGCAGTCCCCTGACTAGTTTTACGCAGTATTTT
.	TRBV7-2	TRBJ2-3	many	CASSLRSGSTDTQYF	TGTGCCAGCAGCTTACGTTCCGGGAGCACAGATACGCAGTATTTT
.	TRBV6-5	TRBJ1-5	few	CASSYTQRPERPSNQPQHF	TGTGCCAGCAGTTACACGCAGCGACCGGAAAGACCAAGCAATCAGCCCCAGCATTTT
.	TRBV7-9	TRBJ2-7	few	CASSLLFQEPYEQYF	TGTGCCAGCAGCTTATTGTTTCAGGAGCCCTACGAGCAGTACTTC
.	TRBV27	TRBJ1-4	few	CASSPGGVVGEKLFF	TGTGCCAGCAGTCCCGGCGGAGTCGTGGGCGAAAAACTGTTTTTT
.	TRBV7-3	TRBJ1-3	.	CASSFRQTPSGNTIYF	TGTGCCAGCAGCTTCAGACAGACACCCTCTGGAAACACCATATATTTT
.	TRBV9	TRBJ1-2	once	CASSGGPGSLLYGYTF	TGTGCCAGCAGCGGGGGTCCAGGGTCCCTTCTCTATGGCTACACCTTC
TRBD1	TRBV11-1	TRBJ1-1	many	CASSSGDRVLIEAFF	TGTGCCAGCAGCTCAGGGGACAGGGTTTTAATTGAAGCTTTCTTT